Included here is one T cell receptor (beta chain) sequence, with context. Its target is not known. TCRdb's table, derived via immunoSEQ multiplex PCR, lists solely in-frame clones and lacks some. Among under 1,100,000 clones listed, approximately 78% were seen once. The entry originates in a study of shared clonotypes between healthy human individuals. Study at large: Each donor contributed plates that comprised three CD4 naive, three CD4 memory, two CD8 naive and one CD8 memory.

Regarding the study as a whole: Non-shared clonotypes were found to have lower generation probabilities than the clonotypes that were shared by all four of the sorted-subset donors. Larger estimated richness was generally seen in naive subsets than in memory subsets.

Germline V gene data show CDR1 as MNHEY and CDR2 as SVGAGI. The CDR3 contains 13 residues. V was clipped by 5 bases and J by 9 bases, with 16 bases between them. The V gene is TRBV6-5, the J gene TRBJ1-2; tentative D call: TRBD1 (5 bases). The clonotype originates from a young man in good health. Some clones in this sample may be carry-over from other donors' samples. Sequencing was performed on memory CD4+ T cells from PBMCs. Subset noted: CD45RA-negative fraction. The CDR3 loop is CASSTRGVRRYTF. The CDR3 DNA reads TGTGCCAGCAGTACCCGGGGGGTCCGTCGCTACACCTTC.